Listed below are T cell receptor beta chains from one sample, sequenced in a study of tumor-infiltrating lymphocytes in primary liver carcinoma. MiXCR, applied by TCRdb to the multiplex PCR reads, yields one record per CDR3 protein. The repertoire holds approximately 330,000 distinct CDR3 sequences, with less than 70% as singletons. Sequenced material: peripheral blood. The origin of the receptors is a man between 35 and 55 years old with primary liver carcinoma and hepatitis B virus infection. Both conserved end residues are part of each CDR3. A D gene is named only where the DNA matches it firmly. Rows give clone size only sometimes, using once, few, many, or a class for an expanded clone.

TGTGCTAGCAGCCCCCATGGGTATAGAAACACTGAAGTTTTCTTT,CASSPHGYRNTEVFF,.,.,TRBV6-2/TRBV6-3,TRBJ1-1
TGCAGCGCGAGGAGCTTTGTGAAAGAGACCCAATACTTC,CSARSFVKETQYF,.,.,TRBV29-1,TRBJ2-5
TGTGCCATCAGTACCCCGTATCGCGTTGGGAAGGAATGGGGGACTTTCTTT,CAISTPYRVGKEWGTFF,.,.,TRBV10-3,TRBJ1-1
TGTGCCAGCAGCCGAGAAATAGGGTCCGTACTACTCAATGAGCAGTTCTTC,CASSREIGSVLLNEQFF,many,.,TRBV4-2,TRBJ2-1
TGTGCCTGTAGTGAGCCGAGTCCCGAGCAGTACTTC,CACSEPSPEQYF,.,.,TRBV30,TRBJ2-7
TGTGCCAGCAGCCAGGGGTCGGGACCGGGAATCTACGAGCAGTACTTC,CASSQGSGPGIYEQYF,few,.,TRBV13,TRBJ2-7
TGTGCCAGCAGTTACGGACTAGCGGGAGGGGATACGCAGTATTTT,CASSYGLAGGDTQYF,many,TRBD2,TRBV6-2/TRBV6-3,TRBJ2-3
TGCGCCAGCAGTGATCGGGCTCTCGGCACCTACGAGCAGTACTTC,CASSDRALGTYEQYF,many,.,TRBV10-1,TRBJ2-7
TGTGCCAACAGCTTGTGGGGTGGAGAGACCCAGTACTTC,CANSLWGGETQYF,once,.,TRBV11-1,TRBJ2-5
TGCGCCAGCAGCCAAGACAGAGGGCAAAACATTCAGTACTTC,CASSQDRGQNIQYF,many,.,TRBV4-3,TRBJ2-4
TGTGCCAGCAGCCTAGGACAGGCTGGGGGGGAGCTGTTTTTT,CASSLGQAGGELFF,many,TRBD1,TRBV11-2,TRBJ2-2
TGTGCCAGCAGCCAAGCAGAGGGATTATACGAGCAGTACTTC,CASSQAEGLYEQYF,many,.,TRBV4-2,TRBJ2-7
TGTGCCAGCAGTGGACAGGGTGGGGAGACCCAGTACTTC,CASSGQGGETQYF,many,TRBD1,TRBV6-6,TRBJ2-5
TGTGCCAGCTCACCACCAGGCGGACTAGTGAAAGAGACCCAGTACTTC,CASSPPGGLVKETQYF,.,TRBD2,TRBV18,TRBJ2-5
TGTGCCAGCAGTTCCCGGGACAGGGGAAGCTATGGCTACACCTTC,CASSSRDRGSYGYTF,many,TRBD1,TRBV6-6,TRBJ1-2
TGCGCCAGCAGCCCGGGGGGGACTAGCTCATCCCACGTGGGGGAGCTGTTTTTT,CASSPGGTSSSHVGELFF,.,TRBD2,TRBV4-1,TRBJ2-2
TGTACCAGCAGCCAAGATCTAGCGCGAGGGCGGGAGACCCAGTACTTC,CTSSQDLARGRETQYF,once,.,TRBV4-2,TRBJ2-5
TGTGCCAGCAGCCGTAGCGGGAGGGCCGAGACCCAGTACTTC,CASSRSGRAETQYF,.,TRBD2,TRBV14,TRBJ2-5
TGTGCCAGCAACCGACCAGGGAATGAGCAGTTCTTC,CASNRPGNEQFF,few,.,TRBV5-4,TRBJ2-1
TGTGCCAGCAGCTTAGTTCTGACCATTGAAGCTTTCTTT,CASSLVLTIEAFF,many,.,TRBV13,TRBJ1-1
TGTGCCGGCAGCTTAGATCAGTGTCGACTAAGCAGTACGCAGTATTTT,CAGSLDQCRLSSTQYF,once,.,TRBV11-2,TRBJ2-3
TGCAGCCCTACCGACAGAAAACAAGAGACCCAGTACTTC,CSPTDRKQETQYF,many,.,TRBV29-1,TRBJ2-5
TGTGCCAGCAGGAAAGGGTTGGGACTAAGGATGAACACTGAAGCTTTCTTT,CASRKGLGLRMNTEAFF,.,.,TRBV11-2,TRBJ1-1
TGTGCTACCGGGACAGTCCATTACGAGCAGTACTTC,CATGTVHYEQYF,few,TRBD1,TRBV28,TRBJ2-7
TGCGCCAGCAGCCCGAAGGCAGAGTTTTTTTACGAGCAGTACTTC,CASSPKAEFFYEQYF,.,.,TRBV11-2,TRBJ2-7
TGTGCCAGCAGATCAGGGGGGGTTTTAGCCAAAAACATTCAGTACTTC,CASRSGGVLAKNIQYF,few,.,TRBV6-2/TRBV6-3,TRBJ2-4
TGTGCCAGCAGTTCCGTCAGGGAGGGAGCTTTCTTT,CASSSVREGAFF,.,.,TRBV6-2/TRBV6-3,TRBJ1-1
TGTGCCAGCAGCCGAGGACTAGCGCGGGAGCAGTTCTTC,CASSRGLAREQFF,few,TRBD2,TRBV14,TRBJ2-1